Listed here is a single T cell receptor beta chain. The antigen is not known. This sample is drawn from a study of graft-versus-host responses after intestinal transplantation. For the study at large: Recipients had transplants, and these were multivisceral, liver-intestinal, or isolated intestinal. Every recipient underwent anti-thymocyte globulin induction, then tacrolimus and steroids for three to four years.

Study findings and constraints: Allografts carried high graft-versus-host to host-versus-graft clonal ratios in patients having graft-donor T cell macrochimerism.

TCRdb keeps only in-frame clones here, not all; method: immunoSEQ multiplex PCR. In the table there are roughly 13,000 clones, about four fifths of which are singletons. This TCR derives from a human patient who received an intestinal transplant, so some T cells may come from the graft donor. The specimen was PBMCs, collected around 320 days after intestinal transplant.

The CDR3 is CAASPETHNEQFF. For the CDR3, the DNA is TGTGCCGCCTCGCCGGAGACCCACAATGAGCAGTTCTTC. This chain connects TRBV6-1 to TRBJ2-1; D remains ambiguous. The CDR3 covers 13 residues. V was shortened by 11 bases and J by 5 bases, with 16 bases between the two germline ends. Germline V gene data show CDR1 as MNHNS and CDR2 as SASEGT.